These 2 T cell receptor beta chains share one sample of origin, sequenced in a study of OX40 agonist ivuxolimab in advanced cancers. Profiled with immunoSEQ multiplex PCR; TCRdb holds only in-frame clones, not every one. The sample records tens of thousands of clones, approximately 91% being singletons. The sequences come from CD4+ or CD8+ T cells sorted from blood, collected in a trial of the OX40 agonist ivuxolimab. These receptor sequences come from an adult with an advanced solid tumor such as melanoma, head and neck, liver or kidney cancer.

CDR3 nucleotide sequence: TGTGCCAGCAGAAGGACTAGCGGGAGTTCTGAGCAGTTCTTC. Translated: CASRRTSGSSEQFF. The rearrangement uses TRBV9 and TRBJ2-1, with 13 bases that match TRBD2. The V gene's germline CDR1 is SGDLS and CDR2 YYNGEE. CDR3 length: 14 residues. Trimming cost V 5 bases and J 9 bases; bases outside gene matches: 5.

The chain uses TRBV10-2 and TRBJ2-1, with 8 positions matching TRBD1. J gave up 1 base and V 8 bases, and 4 bases lay outside the gene matches. Looked up from germline, CDR1 is WSHSY and CDR2 is SAAADI. The CDR3 sequence is 14 residues long. The CDR3 spells CASGGQGSYNEQFF. CDR3 bases: TGCGCCAGCGGCGGACAGGGTTCCTACAATGAGCAGTTCTTC.